A selection of T cell receptor beta chains follows, all from one sample in a study of T cells after yellow fever vaccination. In TCRdb, the 5' RACE reads were re-called with MiXCR into one record per CDR3 protein. This table holds some 560,000 distinct CDR3 sequences, about 19% found once. The input for sequencing was PBMCs, taken 15 days after the yellow fever booster vaccination. Receptors originate from a man aged 25-40 years who received the YFV17D yellow fever vaccine. Each CDR3 is given with its conserved first and last residue. The D gene is left open where the match is weak. Part of the rows lack a size; the others show once, few, many or a class for expanded clones.

j_call | v_call | clone_size | d_call | cdr3_aa | cdr3_nt
TRBJ2-7 | TRBV4-3 | few | - | CASTVGLHSSYEQYF | TGCGCCAGCACGGTCGGACTACATTCCTCCTACGAGCAGTACTTC
TRBJ2-5 | TRBV6-1 | - | - | CASSPGGSPETQYF | TGTGCCAGCAGTCCGGGCGGCTCCCCGGAGACCCAGTACTTC
TRBJ2-3 | TRBV20-1 | - | - | CSARGPSRWTSTDTQYF | TGCAGTGCTAGAGGCCCCTCGAGGTGGACGAGCACAGATACGCAGTATTTT
TRBJ2-3 | TRBV6-5 | many | - | CASTRGDTQYF | TGTGCCAGCACCCGGGGGGATACGCAGTATTTT
TRBJ2-3 | TRBV20-1 | - | TRBD2 | CSATRLAGLTDTQYF | TGCAGTGCTACCCGACTAGCGGGATTAACAGATACGCAGTATTTT
TRBJ2-1 | TRBV7-9 | few | - | CASSLLGAGPHEQFF | TGTGCCAGCAGCTTATTGGGAGCTGGACCCCATGAGCAGTTCTTC
TRBJ2-1 | TRBV11-1 | - | - | CASSQRGGYNEQFF | TGTGCCAGCAGCCAGCGTGGCGGGTACAATGAGCAGTTCTTC
TRBJ1-5 | TRBV3-1 | few | - | CASSQEGRILHF | TGTGCCAGCAGCCAAGAAGGGAGGATTCTGCATTTT
TRBJ2-3 | TRBV29-1 | - | - | CSANGARGFTDTQYF | TGCAGCGCAAATGGCGCTAGAGGTTTCACAGATACGCAGTATTTT
TRBJ1-2 | TRBV20-1 | - | - | CSAREVGYGYTF | TGCAGTGCTAGGGAGGTCGGCTATGGCTACACCTTC
TRBJ2-4 | TRBV6-2/TRBV6-3 | few | TRBD2 | CASNPGGIAKNIQYF | TGTGCCAGCAACCCCGGGGGGATAGCCAAAAACATTCAGTACTTC
TRBJ2-5 | TRBV19 | - | TRBD1 | CASSRRDRAQETQYF | TGTGCCAGTAGTAGAAGAGACAGGGCCCAAGAGACCCAGTACTTC
TRBJ1-2 | TRBV20-1 | few | - | CSDITRGYTF | TGCAGCGACATCACCCGGGGCTACACCTTC
TRBJ1-6 | TRBV20-1 | few | - | CSAGTLNSPLHF | TGCAGTGCCGGAACGTTAAATTCACCCCTCCACTTT
TRBJ2-5 | TRBV11-3 | - | - | CASSAGTQETQYF | TGTGCCAGCAGCGCCGGAACGCAAGAGACCCAGTACTTC
TRBJ2-7 | TRBV5-1 | - | TRBD2 | CASRQGLAGANEQYF | TGCGCCAGCAGACAAGGACTAGCGGGAGCAAACGAGCAGTACTTC
TRBJ2-7 | TRBV20-1 | few | TRBD2 | CSAMTSGSFEQYF | TGCAGTGCAATGACTAGCGGGAGTTTCGAGCAGTACTTC
TRBJ2-4 | TRBV27 | - | - | CASSLRGTENIQYF | TGTGCCAGCAGTTTACGTGGGACGGAAAACATTCAGTACTTC
TRBJ2-3 | TRBV10-3 | few | - | CAISPDLDTQYF | TGTGCCATCAGTCCGGACTTAGATACGCAGTATTTT
TRBJ2-5 | TRBV7-9 | few | - | CASSFQGPQETQYF | TGTGCCAGCAGCTTCCAGGGCCCCCAAGAGACCCAGTACTTC
TRBJ2-5 | TRBV5-1 | - | TRBD2 | CASNPMGGYQETQYF | TGCGCCAGCAACCCAATGGGAGGGTACCAAGAGACCCAGTACTTC
TRBJ1-1 | TRBV20-1 | - | - | CSAQQGDAEAFF | TGCAGTGCCCAACAGGGTGACGCTGAAGCTTTCTTT
TRBJ2-3 | TRBV9 | - | TRBD2 | CASSVGGGSSTDTQYF | TGTGCCAGCAGCGTAGGCGGGGGGAGTAGCACAGATACGCAGTATTTT
TRBJ1-2 | TRBV20-1 | few | - | CSVASRGNTNYGYTF | TGCAGTGTGGCATCCCGGGGGAACACTAACTATGGCTACACCTTC
TRBJ2-7 | TRBV28 | - | TRBD1 | CASRRQGNSYEQYF | TGTGCCAGCAGAAGACAGGGGAACTCCTACGAGCAGTACTTC
TRBJ2-6 | TRBV5-4 | - | - | CASSLAGWRSGANVLTF | TGTGCCAGCAGCTTGGCCGGATGGCGCTCTGGGGCCAACGTCCTGACTTTC
TRBJ2-3 | TRBV5-1 | many | - | CASMDPQGTDTQYF | TGCGCCAGCATGGACCCCCAAGGCACAGATACGCAGTATTTT
TRBJ2-5 | TRBV20-1 | - | TRBD2 | CSARGLAGVQETQYF | TGCAGTGCTAGAGGGCTAGCGGGAGTCCAAGAGACCCAGTACTTC
TRBJ1-2 | TRBV20-1 | few | TRBD1 | CSARDLRDRYYGYTF | TGCAGTGCTAGAGATCTCAGGGACAGATACTATGGCTACACCTTC
TRBJ2-7 | TRBV6-5 | few | TRBD2 | CASSYRAGGSSEQYF | TGTGCCAGCAGTTATCGAGCGGGAGGATCCTCCGAGCAGTACTTC
TRBJ1-1 | TRBV7-2 | - | TRBD1 | CASSLDRPIMNTEAFF | TGTGCCAGCAGCTTGGACAGGCCGATCATGAACACTGAAGCTTTCTTT
TRBJ2-5 | TRBV18 | - | - | CASSSETDPEETQYF | TGTGCCAGCTCGTCGGAGACGGACCCTGAAGAGACCCAGTACTTC
TRBJ2-3 | TRBV9 | few | - | CASSAQAGLFADTQYF | TGTGCCAGCAGCGCCCAGGCAGGACTTTTCGCAGATACGCAGTATTTT
TRBJ2-2 | TRBV29-1 | - | TRBD2 | CSVGRGGAGELFF | TGCAGCGTTGGACGGGGGGGGGCCGGGGAGCTGTTTTTT
TRBJ2-3 | TRBV5-1 | - | TRBD2 | CASEKTGRLAGADTQYF | TGCGCCAGCGAAAAGACAGGACGACTAGCGGGAGCAGATACGCAGTATTTT
TRBJ2-2 | TRBV6-2/TRBV6-3 | few | TRBD1 | CASNWDRVTGELFF | TGTGCCAGCAACTGGGACAGAGTCACCGGGGAGCTGTTTTTT
TRBJ2-7 | TRBV27 | few | TRBD1 | CASSARQGGHEQYF | TGTGCCAGCAGTGCCCGACAGGGGGGCCACGAGCAGTACTTC
TRBJ2-1 | TRBV7-9 | - | - | CASSRRSGTYNEQFF | TGTGCCAGCAGCCGCAGAAGCGGGACATACAATGAGCAGTTCTTC
TRBJ2-3 | TRBV28 | - | - | CASSLRGSPGMTQYF | TGTGCCAGCAGTTTAAGGGGCAGCCCAGGGATGACGCAGTATTTT
TRBJ2-7 | TRBV6-5 | few | - | CASSYLRGGSSYEQYF | TGTGCCAGCAGTTACCTCAGGGGTGGAAGCTCCTACGAGCAGTACTTC
TRBJ2-1 | TRBV5-1 | many | TRBD2 | CASSLLAGAYNEQFF | TGTGCCAGCAGCTTGCTAGCGGGCGCTTACAATGAGCAGTTCTTC
TRBJ2-6 | TRBV7-8 | - | TRBD2 | CASRLAGPSSGANVLTF | TGTGCCAGCAGATTAGCGGGCCCTTCCTCTGGGGCCAACGTCCTGACTTTC
TRBJ1-1 | TRBV3-1 | - | - | CASSLKGPTEAFF | TGTGCCAGCAGCCTCAAGGGGCCAACTGAAGCTTTCTTT
TRBJ2-5 | TRBV12-3/TRBV12-4 | - | TRBD2 | CASGSDSGSTQYF | TGTGCCAGCGGTTCAGATAGCGGGAGCACCCAGTACTTC
TRBJ2-1 | TRBV7-2 | - | - | CASSLDSRANNEQFF | TGTGCCAGCAGCTTAGATTCTAGGGCAAACAATGAGCAGTTCTTC
TRBJ2-1 | TRBV19 | - | TRBD2 | CASIPTSGIGEQFF | TGTGCCAGTATTCCGACTAGCGGGATTGGTGAGCAGTTCTTC
TRBJ1-1 | TRBV27 | - | - | CASSGLNTEAFF | TGTGCCAGCAGTGGGCTGAACACTGAAGCTTTCTTT
TRBJ2-2 | TRBV20-1 | - | - | CSAMDSRLRTGELFF | TGCAGTGCTATGGACAGCCGATTAAGGACCGGGGAGCTGTTTTTT
TRBJ1-1 | TRBV6-1 | few | - | CASRNQRGGVTEAFF | TGTGCCAGCAGAAACCAGAGAGGGGGTGTGACTGAAGCTTTCTTT
TRBJ2-7 | TRBV5-1 | - | - | CASSLALASRSYEQYF | TGCGCCAGCAGCTTGGCTCTGGCCTCGCGATCCTACGAGCAGTACTTC
TRBJ1-5 | TRBV28 | - | - | CASSHGPGSDNQPQHF | TGTGCCAGCAGCCACGGTCCAGGGTCGGACAATCAGCCCCAGCATTTT
TRBJ2-7 | TRBV7-9 | few | - | CASSLAGEYEQYF | TGTGCCAGCAGCTTAGCGGGGGAGTACGAGCAGTACTTC
TRBJ2-7 | TRBV4-2 | few | - | CASSQWAENEQYF | TGTGCCAGCAGCCAATGGGCGGAGAACGAGCAGTACTTC
TRBJ2-7 | TRBV7-8 | few | - | CASSLGGGNGREQYF | TGTGCCAGCAGCCTGGGTGGCGGGAATGGGCGCGAGCAGTACTTC
TRBJ2-7 | TRBV27 | few | - | CASSLRREQYF | TGTGCCAGCAGTCTCAGACGGGAGCAGTACTTC